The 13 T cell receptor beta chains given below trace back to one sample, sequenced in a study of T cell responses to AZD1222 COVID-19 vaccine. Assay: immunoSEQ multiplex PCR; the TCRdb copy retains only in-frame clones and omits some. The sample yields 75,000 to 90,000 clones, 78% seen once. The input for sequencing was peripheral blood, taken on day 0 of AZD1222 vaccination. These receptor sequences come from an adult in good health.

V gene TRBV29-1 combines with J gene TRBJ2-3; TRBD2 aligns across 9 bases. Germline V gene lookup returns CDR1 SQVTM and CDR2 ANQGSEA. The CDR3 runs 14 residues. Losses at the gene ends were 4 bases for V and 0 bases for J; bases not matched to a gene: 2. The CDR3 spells CSVATSGSTDTQYF. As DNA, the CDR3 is TGCAGCGTTGCTACTAGCGGGAGCACAGATACGCAGTATTTT.

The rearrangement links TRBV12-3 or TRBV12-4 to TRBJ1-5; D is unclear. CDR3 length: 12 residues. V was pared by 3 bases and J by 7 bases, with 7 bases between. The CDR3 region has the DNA TGTGCCAGCAGTTTCCCTGAACAGCCCCAGCATTTT. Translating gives CASSFPEQPQHF.

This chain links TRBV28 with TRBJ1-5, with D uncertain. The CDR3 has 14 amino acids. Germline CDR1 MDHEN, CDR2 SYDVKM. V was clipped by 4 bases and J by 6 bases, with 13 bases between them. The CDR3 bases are TGTGCCAGCAGTTCGGCGATGGGGTCTCAGCCCCAGCATTTT. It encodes CASSSAMGSQPQHF.

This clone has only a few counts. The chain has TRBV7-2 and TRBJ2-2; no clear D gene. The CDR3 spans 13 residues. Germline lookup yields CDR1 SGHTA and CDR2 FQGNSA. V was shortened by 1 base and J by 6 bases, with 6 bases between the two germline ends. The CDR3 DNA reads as TGTGCCAGCAGCTTAGGTTCCGCCGGGGAGCTGTTTTTT. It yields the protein CASSLGSAGELFF. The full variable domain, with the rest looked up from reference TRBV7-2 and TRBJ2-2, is GAGVSQSPSNKVTEKGKDVELRCDPISGHTALYWYRQSLGQGLEFLIYFQGNSAPDKSGLPSDRFSAERTGGSVSTLTIQRTQQEDSAVYLCASSLGSAGELFFGEGSRLTVL.

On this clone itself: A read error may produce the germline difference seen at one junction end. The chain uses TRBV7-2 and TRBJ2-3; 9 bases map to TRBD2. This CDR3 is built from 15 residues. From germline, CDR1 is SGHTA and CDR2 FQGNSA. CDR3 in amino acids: CASSLAGWGTDTQYF. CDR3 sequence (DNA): TGTGCCAGCAGCCTAGCGGGATGGGGAACAGATACGCAGTATTTT.

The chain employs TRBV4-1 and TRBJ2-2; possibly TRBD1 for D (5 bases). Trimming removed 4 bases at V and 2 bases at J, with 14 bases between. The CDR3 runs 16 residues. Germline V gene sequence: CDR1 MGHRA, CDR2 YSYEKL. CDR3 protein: CASSLRQHQNTGELFF. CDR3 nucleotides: TGCGCCAGCAGCCTTCGACAGCACCAAAACACCGGGGAGCTGTTTTTT.

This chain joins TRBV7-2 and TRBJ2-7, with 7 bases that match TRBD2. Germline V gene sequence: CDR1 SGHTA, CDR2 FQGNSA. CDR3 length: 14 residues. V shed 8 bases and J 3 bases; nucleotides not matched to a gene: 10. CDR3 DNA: TGTGCCAGCGGCCGCCCCGGGAGGTTCTACGAGCAGTACTTC. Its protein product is CASGRPGRFYEQYF.

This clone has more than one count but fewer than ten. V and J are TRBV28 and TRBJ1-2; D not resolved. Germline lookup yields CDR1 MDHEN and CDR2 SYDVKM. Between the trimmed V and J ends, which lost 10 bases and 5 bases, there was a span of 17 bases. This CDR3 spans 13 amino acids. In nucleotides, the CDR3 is TGTGCCACCGCCACGAGACGGATTTATGGCTACACCTTC. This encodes CATATRRIYGYTF.

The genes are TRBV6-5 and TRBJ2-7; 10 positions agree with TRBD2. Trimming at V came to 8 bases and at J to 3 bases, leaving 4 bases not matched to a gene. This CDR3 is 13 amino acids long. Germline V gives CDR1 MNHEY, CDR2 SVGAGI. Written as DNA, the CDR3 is TGTGCCAGCTGGGCTAGCGGGAGCTACGAGCAGTACTTC. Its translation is CASWASGSYEQYF.

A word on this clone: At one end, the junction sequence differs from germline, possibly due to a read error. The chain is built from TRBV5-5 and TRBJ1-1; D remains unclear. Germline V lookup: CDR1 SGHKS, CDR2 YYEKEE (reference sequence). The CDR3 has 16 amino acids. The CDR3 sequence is CAGSHLIGPKNTEAFF. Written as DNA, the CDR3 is TGTGCCGGCAGCCACCTGATAGGGCCCAAGAACACTGAAGCTTTCTTT.

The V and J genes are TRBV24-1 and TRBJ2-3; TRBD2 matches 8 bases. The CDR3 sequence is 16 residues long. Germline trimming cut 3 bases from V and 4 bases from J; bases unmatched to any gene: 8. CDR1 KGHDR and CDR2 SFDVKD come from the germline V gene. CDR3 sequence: CATSDRASGRPDTQYF. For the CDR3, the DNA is TGTGCCACCAGTGATCGAGCTAGCGGGCGTCCAGATACGCAGTATTTT.

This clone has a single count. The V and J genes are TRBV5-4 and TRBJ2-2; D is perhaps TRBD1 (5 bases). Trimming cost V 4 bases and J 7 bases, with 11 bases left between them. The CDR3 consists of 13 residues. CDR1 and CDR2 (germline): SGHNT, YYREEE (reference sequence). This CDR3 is CASSTREDGELFF. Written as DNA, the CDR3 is TGTGCCAGCAGCACCAGGGAAGACGGGGAGCTGTTTTTT. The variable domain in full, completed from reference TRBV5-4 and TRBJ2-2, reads ETGVTQSPTHLIKTRGQQVTLRCSSQSGHNTVSWYQQALGQGPQFIFQYYREEENGRGNFPPRFSGLQFPNYSSELNVNALELDDSALYLCASSTREDGELFFGEGSRLTVL.

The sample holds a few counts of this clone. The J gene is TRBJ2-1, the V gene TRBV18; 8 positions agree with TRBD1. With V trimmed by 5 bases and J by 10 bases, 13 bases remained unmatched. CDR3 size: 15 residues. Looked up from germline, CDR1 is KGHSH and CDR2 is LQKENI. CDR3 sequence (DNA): TGTGCCAGCTCAATGGGACAGGCGAGGAGATTAGAGCAGTTCTTC. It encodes CASSMGQARRLEQFF.